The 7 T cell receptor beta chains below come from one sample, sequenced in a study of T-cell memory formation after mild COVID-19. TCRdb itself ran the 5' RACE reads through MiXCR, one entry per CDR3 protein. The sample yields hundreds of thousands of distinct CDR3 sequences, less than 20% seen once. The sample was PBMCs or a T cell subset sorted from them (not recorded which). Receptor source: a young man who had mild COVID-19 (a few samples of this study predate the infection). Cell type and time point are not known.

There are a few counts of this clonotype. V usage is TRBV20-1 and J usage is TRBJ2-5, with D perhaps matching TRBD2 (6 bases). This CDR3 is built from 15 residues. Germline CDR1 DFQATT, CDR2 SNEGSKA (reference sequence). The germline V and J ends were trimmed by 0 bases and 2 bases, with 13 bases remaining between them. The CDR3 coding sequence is TGCAGTGCTAGAGATTGGAATAGCGGACAAGAGACCCAGTACTTC. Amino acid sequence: CSARDWNSGQETQYF.

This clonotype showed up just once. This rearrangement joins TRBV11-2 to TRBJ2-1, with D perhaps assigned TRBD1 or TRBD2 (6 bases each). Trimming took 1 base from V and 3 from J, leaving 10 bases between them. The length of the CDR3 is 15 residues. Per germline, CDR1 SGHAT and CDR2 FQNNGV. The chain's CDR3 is CASSLGGAFYNEQFF. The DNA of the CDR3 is TGTGCCAGCAGCTTAGGGGGGGCCTTCTACAATGAGCAGTTCTTC.

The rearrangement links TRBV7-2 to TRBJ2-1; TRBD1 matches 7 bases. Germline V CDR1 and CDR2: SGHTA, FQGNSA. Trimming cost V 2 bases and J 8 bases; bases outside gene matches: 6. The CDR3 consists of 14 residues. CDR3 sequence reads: CASSLRQGFDEQFF. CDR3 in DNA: TGTGCCAGCAGCTTAAGACAGGGATTTGATGAGCAGTTCTTC. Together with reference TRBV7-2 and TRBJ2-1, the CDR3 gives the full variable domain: GAGVSQSPSNKVTEKGKDVELRCDPISGHTALYWYRQSLGQGLEFLIYFQGNSAPDKSGLPSDRFSAERTGGSVSTLTIQRTQQEDSAVYLCASSLRQGFDEQFFGPGTRLTVL.

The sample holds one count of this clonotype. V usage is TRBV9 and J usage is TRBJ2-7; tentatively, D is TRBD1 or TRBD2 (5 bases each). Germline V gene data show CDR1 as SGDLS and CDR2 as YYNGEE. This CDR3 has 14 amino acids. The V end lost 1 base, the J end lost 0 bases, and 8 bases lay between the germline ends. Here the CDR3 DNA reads TGTGCCAGCAGCGTAACCGGGGCCTCCTACGAGCAGTACTTC. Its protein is CASSVTGASYEQYF.

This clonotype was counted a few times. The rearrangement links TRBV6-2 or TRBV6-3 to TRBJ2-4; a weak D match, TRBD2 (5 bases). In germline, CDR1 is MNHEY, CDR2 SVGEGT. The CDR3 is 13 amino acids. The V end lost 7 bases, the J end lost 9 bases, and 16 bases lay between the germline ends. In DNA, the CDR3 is TGTGCCAGCAACCCCGGAGGTGGAACCATTCAGTACTTC. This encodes CASNPGGGTIQYF.

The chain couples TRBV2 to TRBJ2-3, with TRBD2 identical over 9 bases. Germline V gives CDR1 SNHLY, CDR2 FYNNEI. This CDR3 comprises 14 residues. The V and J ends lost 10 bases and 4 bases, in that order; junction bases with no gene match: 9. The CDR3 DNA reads TGTGCCAATCGGCGGGGGGGCTTCCCAGATACGCAGTATTTT. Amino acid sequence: CANRRGGFPDTQYF.

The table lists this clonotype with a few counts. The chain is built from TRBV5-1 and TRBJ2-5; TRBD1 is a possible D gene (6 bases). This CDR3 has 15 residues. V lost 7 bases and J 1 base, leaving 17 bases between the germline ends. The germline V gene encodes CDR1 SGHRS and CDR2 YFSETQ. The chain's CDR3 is CASGRHGQIQETQYF. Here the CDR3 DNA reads TGCGCCAGCGGACGCCACGGACAGATCCAAGAGACCCAGTACTTC.